The count of the clone carrying this T cell receptor beta chain is one. This record comes from a study of blood T cell repertoires in COVID-19. Assay used: immunoSEQ multiplex PCR; TCRdb lists only in-frame clones, some missing. The sample shows 250,000 to 300,000 clones, approximately 91% of them seen only once. Sequencing was performed on peripheral blood. The TCR sequence derives from a woman aged 40 to 50 who had recovered from COVID-19.

The CDR3 coding sequence is TGTGCCAGCAGTTCGACTAGCGGGAACACCGGGGAGCTGTTTTTT. This encodes CASSSTSGNTGELFF. V is TRBV7-2 and J is TRBJ2-2; 9 bases match TRBD2. V lost 6 bases and J lost 1; bases outside the gene matches: 3. CDR3 length equals 15 residues. The germline CDR1 and CDR2 sequences are SGHTA and FQGNSA.